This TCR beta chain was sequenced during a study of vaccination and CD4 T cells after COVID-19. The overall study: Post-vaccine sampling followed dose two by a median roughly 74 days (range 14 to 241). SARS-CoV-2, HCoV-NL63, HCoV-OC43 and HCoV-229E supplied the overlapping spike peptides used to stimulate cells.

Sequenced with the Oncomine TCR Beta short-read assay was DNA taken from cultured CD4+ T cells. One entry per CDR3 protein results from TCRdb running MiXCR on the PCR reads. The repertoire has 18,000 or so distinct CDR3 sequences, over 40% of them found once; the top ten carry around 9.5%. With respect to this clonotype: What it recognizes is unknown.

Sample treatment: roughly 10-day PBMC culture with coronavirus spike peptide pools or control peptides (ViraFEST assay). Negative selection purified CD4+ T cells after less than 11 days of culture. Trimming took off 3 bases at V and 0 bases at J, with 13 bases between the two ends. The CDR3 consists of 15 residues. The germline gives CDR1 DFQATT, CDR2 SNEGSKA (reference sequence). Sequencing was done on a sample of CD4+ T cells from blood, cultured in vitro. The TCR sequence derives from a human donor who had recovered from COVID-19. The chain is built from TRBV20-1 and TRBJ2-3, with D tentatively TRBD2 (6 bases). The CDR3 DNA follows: TGCAGTGCTAGGAGGCGGGGAGGTAGCACAGATACGCAGTATTTT. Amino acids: CSARRRGGSTDTQYF.